This TCR beta chain was captured in a study of cytomegalovirus exposure and HLA in healthy donors. Study-wide results and limits: In vitro confirmation showed a few CMV-associated chains to be CMV antigen specific. Most TCR sequences proved rare, with some public TCRs found in many donors. The authors listed 180 or so TCR beta chains as cytomegalovirus-associated.

Regarding this clone: The antigen is undetermined.

Germline loops: CDR1 MNHGY, CDR2 SAAAGT. V lost 11 bases and J 5 bases, leaving 25 bases between the germline ends. CDR3 length: 16 residues. The donors formed part of the roughly 120-subject validation cohort, distinct from the approximately 670-subject first cohort. Assay: immunoSEQ multiplex PCR; the TCRdb copy retains only in-frame clones and omits some. The table lists about 180,000 clones, approximately 87% of them singletons, with approximately 1.5% in the top ten. V gene TRBV6-8 combines with J gene TRBJ2-1; D possibly corresponds to TRBD1 (6 bases). The sequenced sample was PBMCs. The receptor was isolated from a woman aged 30 to 39 in good health and CMV-seronegative. Here the CDR3 DNA reads TGTGCCTTTCCCGAATCAGGGGCGAGGGTTGACAATGAGCAGTTCTTC. Translated: CAFPESGARVDNEQFF.